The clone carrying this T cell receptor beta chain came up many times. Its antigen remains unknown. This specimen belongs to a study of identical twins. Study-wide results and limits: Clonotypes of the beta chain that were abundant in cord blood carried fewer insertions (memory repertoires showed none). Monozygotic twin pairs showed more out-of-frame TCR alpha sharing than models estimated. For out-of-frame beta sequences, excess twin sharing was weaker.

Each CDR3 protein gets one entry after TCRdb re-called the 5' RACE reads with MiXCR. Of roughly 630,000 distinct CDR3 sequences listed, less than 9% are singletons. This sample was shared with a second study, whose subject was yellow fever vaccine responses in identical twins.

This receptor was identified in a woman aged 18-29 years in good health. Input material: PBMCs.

CDR3 protein: CATSRDGGAGNTIYF. For the CDR3, the DNA is TGTGCCACCAGCAGAGATGGAGGGGCAGGAAACACCATATATTTT. V gene TRBV15 combines with J gene TRBJ1-3; D possibly corresponds to TRBD1 (5 bases). CDR3 length equals 15 residues. Looked up from germline, CDR1 is LNHNV and CDR2 is YYDKDF (reference sequence). The V gene lost 0 bases and the J gene lost 4 bases, with 10 bases spanning the gap.